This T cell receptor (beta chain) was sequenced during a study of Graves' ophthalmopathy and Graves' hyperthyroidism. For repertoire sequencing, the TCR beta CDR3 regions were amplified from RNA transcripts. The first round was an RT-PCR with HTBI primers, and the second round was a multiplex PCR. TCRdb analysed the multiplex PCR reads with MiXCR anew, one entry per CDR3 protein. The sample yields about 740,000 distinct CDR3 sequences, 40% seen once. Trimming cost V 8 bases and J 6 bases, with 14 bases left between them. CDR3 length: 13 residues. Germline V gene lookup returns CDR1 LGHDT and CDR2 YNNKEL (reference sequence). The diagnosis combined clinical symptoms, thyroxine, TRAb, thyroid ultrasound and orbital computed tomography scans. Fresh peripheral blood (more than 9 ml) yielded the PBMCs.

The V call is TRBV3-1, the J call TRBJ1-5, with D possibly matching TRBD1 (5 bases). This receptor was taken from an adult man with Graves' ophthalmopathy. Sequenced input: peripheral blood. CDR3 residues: CASGLGGGQPQHF. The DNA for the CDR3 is TGTGCCAGCGGTTTGGGGGGGGGTCAGCCCCAGCATTTT.